This is a list of T cell receptor beta chains from one sample in a study of blood T cell repertoires in COVID-19. The method was immunoSEQ multiplex PCR; TCRdb's version includes in-frame clones alone and lacks a portion of them. The table shows some 670,000 clones, with approximately 90% occurring only once. Sequenced: peripheral blood. The receptors shown here come from a woman in her late teens or twenties with acute or convalescent COVID-19. CDR3s include the opening cysteine and the closing phenylalanine or tryptophan.

j_gene | v_gene | CDR3aa
TRBJ1-5 | TRBV6-5 | CASSPGTNNQPQHF
TRBJ2-3 | TRBV6-5 | CASSRNRDTQYF
TRBJ1-1 | TRBV5-6 | CASSLWRQENTEAFF
TRBJ2-1 | TRBV10-3 | CAISQTSYNEQFF
TRBJ1-4 | TRBV9 | CASSDGTALEKLFF
TRBJ1-2 | TRBV24-1 | CATSDSGPGGYTF
TRBJ2-1 | TRBV6-6 | CASSFTSGGANEQFF
TRBJ2-7 | TRBV24-1 | CATSDRTRDYEQYF
TRBJ2-7 | TRBV9 | CASSVGQGTPYEQYF
TRBJ2-1 | TRBV7-6 | CASSLSVGQGDGEQFF
TRBJ2-7 | TRBV9 | CASSVGRSGAYEQYF
TRBJ2-1 | TRBV4-3 | CASSQAGQGRNEQFF
TRBJ2-3 | TRBV6-2/TRBV6-3 | CASSQPLAGGVYTQYF
TRBJ1-2 | TRBV9 | CASSEGAEVFRHYGYTF
TRBJ1-1 | TRBV6-5 | CASSYDQGVTEAFF
TRBJ1-2 | TRBV6-2/TRBV6-3 | CASSRQDYGYTF
TRBJ1-1 | TRBV20-1 | CSALNTEAFF
TRBJ2-7 | TRBV5-4 | CASSLQGAREQYF
TRBJ2-1 | TRBV4-3 | CASSPRLAAYNEQFF
TRBJ2-3 | TRBV10-2 | CATSWTGYTDTQYF
TRBJ2-1 | TRBV27 | CASSRKRDSYNEQFF
TRBJ2-3 | TRBV6-1 | CASSEEGGGATDTQYF
TRBJ1-5 | TRBV7-2 | CASSPGHSNQPQHF
TRBJ2-2 | TRBV5-4 | CASSPWDRGSGELFF
TRBJ1-4 | TRBV12-5 | CASGLVLGGSNEKLFF
TRBJ2-3 | TRBV5-1 | CASSSMRGDDTDTQYF
TRBJ2-5 | TRBV5-6 | CASSLHIGAETQYF
TRBJ2-3 | TRBV5-6 | CASSFLSGGAVTDTQYF
TRBJ1-1 | TRBV29-1 | CSVQNRGTDTEAFF
TRBJ1-2 | TRBV2 | CASIKERATYGYTF
TRBJ2-7 | TRBV27 | CASSFRRGSSYEQYF
TRBJ1-1 | TRBV7-9 | CASSLSHNTEAFF
TRBJ2-5 | TRBV7-2 | CASSLMTGKETQYF
TRBJ2-4 | TRBV28 | CASNMGGTKNIQYF
TRBJ1-1 | TRBV5-1 | CASSLLPDKNTEAFF
TRBJ2-1 | TRBV29-1 | CSLQGASNNEQFF
TRBJ2-7 | TRBV7-2 | CASSYRVGRYEQYF
TRBJ1-2 | TRBV2 | CASSEKGQPYGYTF
TRBJ1-1 | TRBV10-1 | CASSEGGGGTEAFF
TRBJ1-5 | TRBV11-2 | CASSYEEGQPQHF
TRBJ2-4 | TRBV19 | CASSSERGGTNIQYF
TRBJ1-6 | TRBV7-2 | CASSSRDSNSPLHF
TRBJ1-2 | TRBV21-1 | CASSLGPGKFSYGYTF
TRBJ1-2 | TRBV19 | CASSIGDGGQVYGYTF
TRBJ2-1 | TRBV1 | CTSPGTGPYNEQFF
TRBJ1-3 | TRBV11-3 | CASSLRTGGCCGNTIYF
TRBJ1-5 | TRBV4-1 | CASSQPDRENQPQHF
TRBJ1-1 | TRBV5-6 | CASSYRGLNTEAFF
TRBJ1-1 | TRBV18 | CASSPALTVGSNTEAFF
TRBJ1-5 | TRBV27 | CASSPGTVNQPQHF
TRBJ2-1 | TRBV5-1 | CASSLSDEQFF
TRBJ2-7 | TRBV13 | CASSRGLAGVGSIYEQYF
TRBJ2-1 | TRBV7-6 | CASSRPGTGGYNEQFF
TRBJ1-3 | TRBV7-6 | CASSPTFEFSLSGNTIYF
TRBJ1-2 | TRBV5-4 | CASSFWGLLTGGYGYTF